This T cell receptor (beta chain) was sequenced in a study of cytomegalovirus exposure and HLA in healthy donors. The overall study: An earlier analysis identified more than 90 million unique TCR beta sequences in 150 million to 200 million T cells. Study-wide findings and caveats: Cytomegalovirus-associated TCR beta chains were listed, numbering 150 to 200.

Amplification used 60 Vbeta primers and 13 Jbeta primers. Produced via immunoSEQ multiplex PCR; TCRdb's table is partial and in-frame only. The repertoire holds tens of thousands of clones, with roughly 74% as singletons. A note on this clone: The antigen is unknown.

This sequence was found in a woman aged 25-40 years in good health and CMV-seropositive. Specimen: PBMCs.

For the CDR3, the DNA is TGTGCCAGCAGCTTATATCCAGGGTCCCACGAGCAGTACTTC. This gives the protein CASSLYPGSHEQYF. The rearrangement uses TRBV7-2 and TRBJ2-7, with D possibly being TRBD1 (5 bases). This CDR3 has 14 residues. The ends were cut back, 2 bases at V and 5 bases at J, with 13 bases in the middle. Germline V gene data show CDR1 as SGHTA and CDR2 as FQGNSA.